The 2 T cell receptor beta chains below were found in one sample sequenced in a study of T cell repertoires in cytomegalovirus infection. TCRdb re-derived calls from the reads in MiXCR, one entry per CDR3 protein. Of about 920,000 distinct CDR3 sequences in the sample, around a third were seen once. These receptors are not linked to any known antigen. Sequenced material: cultured CD8+ T cells from PBMCs, taken from culture after CMV antigen stimulation. These receptors came from a human donor in good health (CMV status not recorded). Some clones in this sample may be carry-over from other donors' samples.

There are a few counts of this clonotype. The J gene is TRBJ1-1, the V gene TRBV6-1; D may be TRBD1 (6 bases). CDR1 and CDR2 from the germline V gene are MNHNS and SASEGT. This CDR3 has 14 amino acids. Trimming cost V 6 bases and J 4 bases, with 15 bases left between them. CDR3 sequence reads: CASSDTGIGTEAFF. CDR3 bases: TGTGCCAGCAGCGACACAGGGATCGGCACTGAAGCTTTCTTT.

The DNA for the CDR3 is TGTGCCAGCAGTGAATACTTGAGGCCAGGAGAGACCCAGTACTTC. This codes for CASSEYLRPGETQYF. The chain carries TRBV25-1 and TRBJ2-5; D gene uncertain. Germline lookup yields CDR1 MGHDK and CDR2 SYGVNS. The V end was cut by 0 bases, the J end by 4 bases, with 12 bases between. The CDR3 is made up of 15 amino acids.